The entry below gives a single T cell receptor (beta chain) sequence along with its context. The CDR3 contains 14 residues. CDR1 is SGHRS and CDR2 is YFSETQ in the germline V gene. The germline V and J ends were trimmed by 5 bases and 2 bases, with 10 bases remaining between them. TCRdb reprocessed the RACE reads with MiXCR, giving one entry per CDR3 protein. The sample comprises about 200,000 distinct CDR3 sequences, approximately 26% of which are singletons, and approximately 2.5% rests with the top ten. Time point denoted: patch test 3, about 24 weeks after DPC sensitization. This sample's treatment: therapeutic diphenylcyclopropenone sensitization with weekly scalp DPC. This sample was taken from a study of human T cells and chemical hapten exposure.

The J gene is TRBJ2-2, the V gene TRBV5-1; D possibly corresponds to TRBD1 (5 bases). Sequences were derived from whole blood, sampled in connection with sensitization to the hapten diphenylcyclopropenone (DPC). The TCR was taken from a woman between 40 and 50 years old with alopecia areata. Some clones in this sample may be carry-over from other donors' samples. This CDR3 reads CASSPTANTGELFF. The DNA of the CDR3 is TGCGCCAGCAGTCCGACAGCCAACACCGGGGAGCTGTTTTTT.